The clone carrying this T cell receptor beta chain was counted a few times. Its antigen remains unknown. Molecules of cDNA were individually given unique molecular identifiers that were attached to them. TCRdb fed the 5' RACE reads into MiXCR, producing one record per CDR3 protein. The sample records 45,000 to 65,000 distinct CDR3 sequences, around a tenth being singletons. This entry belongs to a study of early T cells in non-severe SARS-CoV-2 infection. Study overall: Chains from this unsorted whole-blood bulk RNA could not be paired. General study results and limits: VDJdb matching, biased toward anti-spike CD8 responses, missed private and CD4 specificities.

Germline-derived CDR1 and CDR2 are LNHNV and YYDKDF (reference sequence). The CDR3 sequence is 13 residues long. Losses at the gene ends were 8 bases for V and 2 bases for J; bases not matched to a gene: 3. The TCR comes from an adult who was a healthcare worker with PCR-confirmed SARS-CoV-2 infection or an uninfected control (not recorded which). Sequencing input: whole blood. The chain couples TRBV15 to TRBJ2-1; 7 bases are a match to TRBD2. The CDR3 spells CATSSGAYNEQFF. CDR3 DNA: TGTGCCACCTCCAGCGGGGCCTACAATGAGCAGTTCTTC.